This T cell receptor (beta chain) was identified during a study of cytomegalovirus exposure and HLA in healthy donors. Findings and caveats of the study: Rates of TCR association differed by HLA locus in a later analysis, with DRB1 highest and HLA-C lowest. Published work reported that the classifier diagnosed cytomegalovirus status with high specificity and sensitivity. Relative to the approximately 700-donor mean, N-insertions were reportedly fewer in an Asian-associated ancestry cluster in a later analysis.

The PCR used 60 Vbeta and 13 Jbeta primers. Clones were read by immunoSEQ multiplex PCR, and TCRdb kept only the in-frame ones, dropping some. The sample holds 140,000 or so clones, about two thirds seen once. Remarks on this clone: Its target is not known.

Germline V lookup: CDR1 SGHTA, CDR2 FQGTGA. V trimming: 5 bases; J trimming: 4 bases; junction bases outside the gene matches: 9. This CDR3 has 15 residues. Material: PBMCs. The receptor was isolated from a man between 40 and 49 years old in good health and CMV-seronegative. This chain joins TRBV7-3 and TRBJ1-1, with 8 bases matching TRBD1. CDR3 DNA: TGTGCCAGCAGCCCCACAGGGGGGAAGAGCACTGAAGCTTTCTTT. Amino acid sequence: CASSPTGGKSTEAFF.